This record covers a single T cell receptor beta chain. The CDR3 has 11 residues. The germline V and J ends were trimmed by 7 bases and 4 bases, with 9 bases remaining between them. Germline assignment: CDR1 SQVTM and CDR2 ANQGSEA. This record belongs to a study of blood T cell repertoires in COVID-19. Study-level information: The United States, Italy and Spain provided the acute and convalescent COVID-19 samples.

In the authors' workflow: How many nucleated cells were present was estimated from reference gene primer amplification. Profiling relied on immunoSEQ multiplex PCR, and the TCRdb table lists in-frame clones only, not all of them. V and J calls and clone size are given by that table; D and trimming were obtained from the DNA. This sample carries over 200,000 clones, 70% to 90% of them seen once, and the ten largest clones take about 14%. The J gene is TRBJ2-3, the V gene TRBV29-1; D perhaps matches TRBD1 (5 bases). The TCR comes from a man between 18 and 35 years old who had recovered from COVID-19. Sequenced: PBMCs or T cells enriched from blood (not recorded which). CDR3 in DNA: TGCAGCGGTGGGGCGTCAGATACGCAGTATTTT. Its translation is CSGGASDTQYF.